The 14 T cell receptor beta chains given below trace back to one sample, sequenced in a study of breast tumors, draining lymph nodes, adjacent tissues. TCRdb passed the multiplex PCR reads through MiXCR, listing each CDR3 protein once. The table includes 200,000 or so distinct CDR3 sequences, around 33% detected once. Samples came from axillary lymph nodes draining the breast cancer. Source material: axillary lymph node tissue. Source of these receptors: a female donor with breast cancer. Some clones in this sample may be carry-over from other donors' samples.

This clonotype was found many times. The J gene is TRBJ2-1, the V gene TRBV3-1, with 7 bases fitting TRBD2. Germline V gene lookup returns CDR1 LGHDT and CDR2 YNNKEL (reference sequence). V lost 0 bases to trimming and J lost 10 bases; unmatched junction nucleotides: 6. The length of the CDR3 is 14 residues. CDR3 in amino acids: CASSQDGEGREQFF. DNA of the CDR3: TGTGCCAGCAGCCAAGATGGGGAGGGCAGGGAGCAGTTCTTC.

This clonotype occurred many times. The V call is TRBV7-9, the J call TRBJ1-2; no reliable D call. In germline, CDR1 is SEHNR, CDR2 FQNEAQ (reference sequence). The CDR3 is made up of 13 amino acids. V was trimmed by 3 bases and J by 6 bases, leaving 11 bases between them. The CDR3 bases are TGTGCCAGCAGCTTCCCCAACGTGGATGGCTACACCTTC. As protein: CASSFPNVDGYTF.

This clonotype was counted at least ten times. This chain connects TRBV20-1 to TRBJ2-3; 10 bases map to TRBD2. Germline lookup yields CDR1 DFQATT and CDR2 SNEGSKA (reference sequence). The CDR3 spans 19 residues. V was clipped by 5 bases and J by 6 bases; unmatched bases: 23. CDR3 amino acids: CSAPPGGLAGDLFLDTQYF. In DNA, the CDR3 is TGCAGTGCTCCCCCGGGGGGGCTAGCGGGAGACCTTTTTCTGGATACGCAGTATTTT.

This clonotype was found a few times. The chain recombines TRBV28 with TRBJ2-2, with D uncertain. This CDR3 region has 15 residues. V lost 3 bases, J lost 2 bases, and 10 bases lay in between. Germline V CDR1 and CDR2: MDHEN, SYDVKM. The DNA for the CDR3 is TGTGCCAGCAGTTTTAATCCCAGCAACACCGGGGAGCTGTTTTTT. It translates to CASSFNPSNTGELFF.

Ten or more counts support this clonotype. The CDR3 spells CASTDRESAGNTIYF. The CDR3 nucleotides read TGTGCCAGTACGGACAGGGAGTCCGCTGGAAACACCATATATTTT. J is TRBJ1-3 and V is TRBV19; TRBD1 matches 8 bases. Germline assignment: CDR1 LNHDA and CDR2 SQIVND (reference sequence). With 7 bases clipped from V and 2 bases from J, the junction kept 7 bases outside the gene matches. The CDR3 contains 15 residues.

This clonotype appeared many times. The chain combines TRBV5-1 with TRBJ1-4; D is uncertain. The germline CDR1 and CDR2 sequences are SGHRS and YFSETQ. The V gene lost 6 bases and the J gene lost 4 bases, with 7 bases spanning the gap. The CDR3 runs 12 residues. The CDR3 bases are TGCGCCAGCAAGTCGATTAATGAAAAACTGTTTTTT. Translation gives CASKSINEKLFF.

This clonotype was found many times. The chain recombines TRBV27 with TRBJ1-4; no clear D gene. V was pared by 4 bases and J by 8 bases, with 14 bases between. Per germline, CDR1 MNHEY and CDR2 SMNVEV (reference sequence). This CDR3 region has 14 residues. DNA of the CDR3: TGTGCCAGCAGTTCCGGCATGAAGAACGAAAAACTGTTTTTT. This gives the protein CASSSGMKNEKLFF.

The genes are TRBV28 and TRBJ2-2; 8 nucleotides agree with TRBD2. J lost 4 bases, V lost 3 bases, and 13 bases had no gene match. The CDR3 contains 18 residues. Germline CDR1 MDHEN, CDR2 SYDVKM. The chain's CDR3 is CASSFYGIAGSGTGELFF. The CDR3 region has the DNA TGTGCCAGCAGTTTTTATGGGATAGCGGGGTCCGGCACCGGGGAGCTGTTTTTT.

Ten or more counts support this clonotype. The chain recombines TRBV15 with TRBJ1-4; D is unclear. Germline values: CDR1 LNHNV, CDR2 YYDKDF (reference sequence). V was clipped by 5 bases and J by 8 bases, with 9 bases between them. The CDR3 extends over 12 amino acids. The DNA for the CDR3 is TGTGCCACCAGCCGAAGTAGGGAAAAACTGTTTTTT. It encodes CATSRSREKLFF.

This clonotype was observed many times. The rearrangement joins TRBV30 to TRBJ2-1, with 13 bases matching TRBD2. The CDR3 consists of 15 residues. Per the germline V gene, CDR1 is GTSNPN and CDR2 is SVGIG (reference sequence). The CDR3 sequence is CGLTSGGSSYNEQFF. CDR3 sequence (DNA): TGTGGTCTGACTAGCGGGGGGAGCTCCTACAATGAGCAGTTCTTC.

This clonotype was observed at least ten times. The J gene is TRBJ2-3, the V gene TRBV6-6, with 11 bases aligning to TRBD2. After removal of 4 bases from V and 1 base from J, the junction contained 7 bases not matched to a gene. The CDR3 has 17 amino acids. CDR1 is MNHNY, CDR2 SVGAGI, per germline (reference sequence). The CDR3 spells CASSLAGGPGGTDTQYF. In DNA, the CDR3 is TGTGCCAGCAGTTTAGCGGGGGGGCCAGGGGGCACAGATACGCAGTATTTT.

This chain connects TRBV9 to TRBJ2-1, with 9 bases lining up with TRBD1. The CDR3 covers 14 residues. Germline V gene lookup returns CDR1 SGDLS and CDR2 YYNGEE. The DNA for the CDR3 is TGTGCTAAACGGACAGGGGAGGGTTCCAATGAGCAGTTCTTC. Residues: CAKRTGEGSNEQFF.

Concerning this clonotype itself: Given a much more abundant clone one base away, this may be a read error. The chain joins TRBV6-5 to TRBJ1-5; the D gene is possibly TRBD1 (6 bases). From germline, CDR1 is MNHEY and CDR2 SVGAGI. CDR3 length equals 16 residues. Trimming removed 0 bases from V and 2 bases from J, with 11 bases in between. The CDR3 here is CASSYSRGGCNQPQHF. The CDR3 DNA follows: TGTGCCAGCAGTTACTCTAGGGGGGGGTGCAATCAGCCCCAGCATTTT.

This clonotype appeared many times. This rearrangement joins TRBV6-2 or TRBV6-3 to TRBJ1-2, with D maybe TRBD1 (5 bases). Per germline, CDR1 MNHEY and CDR2 SVGEGT. V lost 6 bases and J 0 bases, leaving 8 bases between the germline ends. This CDR3 comprises 13 residues. In nucleotides, the CDR3 is TGTGCCAGCAGATCGACAGCTAACTATGGCTACACCTTC. The encoded protein is CASRSTANYGYTF.